This TCR beta chain was sequenced during a study of shared clonotypes between healthy human individuals. V was clipped by 2 bases and J by 2 bases, with 6 bases between them. Germline V gene data show CDR1 as MNHEY and CDR2 as SVGAGI. The CDR3 is made up of 13 amino acids. Sequenced by immunoSEQ multiplex PCR; TCRdb stores in-frame clones only, minus some. The top ten hold 1% to 1.5% of the sample, which has nearly 2 million clones, about 95% seen once. Findings of the study overall: Naive subsets generally exceeded memory subsets in estimated richness.

Terminally differentiated effector memory CD45RA+ cells were excluded from the naive CD8 cells, which were CD45RO-negative and positively selected for CCR7. On this clone: What it recognizes is unknown. Distinct nucleotide sequences in the sample also encode this CDR3.

The source of this sequence is a man in his late teens or twenties in good health. The chain recombines TRBV6-5 with TRBJ2-5; D ambiguous. The specimen was naive CD8+ T cells sorted from blood. CDR3 sequence reads: CASSYPPQETQYF. The DNA for the CDR3 is TGTGCCAGCAGTTACCCACCACAAGAGACCCAGTACTTC.